This T cell receptor beta chain was retrieved from a study of identical twins. Study observations and caveats: Among beta out-of-frame sequences, excess sharing between twins appeared weaker. The authors drew conclusions from cross-sectional statistical analysis rather than following the same donors.

This CDR3 comprises 14 residues. V lost 4 bases and J lost 4, with 8 bases in between. About this clonotype itself: Its antigen remains unknown.

The authors used template switching to add a universal primer site and gave cDNA unique molecular identifiers. TCRdb re-derived calls from the 5' RACE reads in MiXCR, one entry per CDR3 protein. This repertoire shows 350,000 to 450,000 distinct CDR3 sequences, about 18% found once; its top ten account for roughly an eighth. The source is a man between 50 and 59 years old in good health. The source material was naive T cells sorted from blood. The genes are TRBV12-3 or TRBV12-4 and TRBJ1-6, with D perhaps matching TRBD1 (5 bases). CDR3 loop: CASSSPGYNSPLHF. The CDR3 DNA follows: TGTGCCAGCAGTTCGCCAGGGTATAATTCACCCCTCCACTTT.